Below are 12 T cell receptor beta chains sequenced from a single sample in a study of shared clonotypes between healthy human individuals. Produced via immunoSEQ multiplex PCR; TCRdb's table is partial and in-frame only. The data show over a million clones, about 96% seen once. The sample consisted of naive CD4+ T cells sorted from blood. Subset reported: CD45RA+ positively selected. The receptors were gathered from a man aged 25-40 years in good health.

This sequence joins TRBV7-2 and TRBJ1-5; 9 nucleotides line up with TRBD1. Trimming at V came to 5 bases and at J to 4 bases, leaving 3 bases not matched to a gene. The CDR3 has 14 amino acids. CDR1 SGHTA and CDR2 FQGNSA come from the germline V gene. Here the CDR3 DNA reads TGTGCCAGCAGCGTTGACAGGGGGAATCAGCCCCAGCATTTT. This encodes CASSVDRGNQPQHF.

The chain employs TRBV5-1 and TRBJ2-1; 9 nucleotides align to TRBD2. This CDR3 spans 15 amino acids. CDR1 and CDR2 from the germline V gene are SGHRS and YFSETQ. V was clipped by 1 base and J by 5 bases; unmatched bases: 4. For the CDR3, the DNA is TGCGCCAGCAGCTTGATAGCGGGAGAGAACAATGAGCAGTTCTTC. Its translation: CASSLIAGENNEQFF.

The chain uses TRBV19 and TRBJ1-2; D is unclear. This CDR3 contains 12 residues. The germline V gene encodes CDR1 LNHDA and CDR2 SQIVND (reference sequence). Trimming stripped 0 bases from V and 5 bases from J, with 4 bases between. The CDR3 region has the DNA TGTGCCAGTAGTATAGACAGATATGGCTACACCTTC. Its translation: CASSIDRYGYTF.

The J gene is TRBJ2-7, the V gene TRBV27, with 9 bases matching TRBD1. In germline, CDR1 is MNHEY, CDR2 SMNVEV (reference sequence). V shed 8 bases and J 2 bases; nucleotides not matched to a gene: 28. This CDR3 contains 21 residues. The DNA for the CDR3 is TGTGCCAGCCGCAATTACCCGGCCAAAAAAGGACAGGGGATATCGCCCTACGAGCAGTACTTC. Protein product: CASRNYPAKKGQGISPYEQYF.

The rearrangement joins TRBV29-1 to TRBJ2-6; 10 nucleotides agree with TRBD1. CDR3 length: 15 amino acids. Germline lookup yields CDR1 SQVTM and CDR2 ANQGSEA. J lost 2 bases, V lost 4 bases, and 2 bases had no gene match. The CDR3 DNA follows: TGCAGCGTTGCCGGGACAGGGGCTGGGGCCAACGTCCTGACTTTC. Its protein product is CSVAGTGAGANVLTF. The whole variable domain, remainder taken from reference TRBV29-1 and TRBJ2-6, is SAVISQKPSRDICQRGTSLTIQCQVDSQVTMMFWYRQQPGQSLTLIATANQGSEATYESGFVIDKFPISRPNLTFSTLTVSNMSPEDSSIYLCSVAGTGAGANVLTFGAGSRLTVL.

The V and J genes are TRBV5-8 and TRBJ2-4; a weak D match, TRBD1 (6 bases). CDR3 length: 18 residues. In germline, CDR1 is SGHTS, CDR2 YDEGEE. V was cut by 3 bases and J by 2 bases, with 21 bases left in between. The CDR3 DNA reads TGTGCCAGCAGCTCCACTCGGACAGCCGGAAGGACCAAAAACATTCAGTACTTC. It is translated as CASSSTRTAGRTKNIQYF.

The V gene is TRBV19, the J gene TRBJ2-1, with 8 bases identical to TRBD2. J gave up 4 bases and V 5 bases, and 10 bases lay outside the gene matches. The CDR3 contains 16 residues. Germline CDR1 and CDR2: LNHDA and SQIVND (reference sequence). Here the CDR3 DNA reads TGTGCCAGTAGTCGGAAAGCGGGAGTTCGGTACAATGAGCAGTTCTTC. This codes for CASSRKAGVRYNEQFF. The variable domain in full, completed from reference TRBV19 and TRBJ2-1, reads DGGITQSPKYLFRKEGQNVTLSCEQNLNHDAMYWYRQDPGQGLRLIYYSQIVNDFQKGDIAEGYSVSREKKESFPLTVTSAQKNPTAFYLCASSRKAGVRYNEQFFGPGTRLTVL.

This chain uses TRBV15 with TRBJ2-7; D gene unclear. The CDR3 length is 17 residues. Germline CDR1 LNHNV, CDR2 YYDKDF (reference sequence). Trimming pared 0 bases from V and 0 bases from J, leaving 15 bases between. CDR3 nucleotide sequence: TGTGCCACCAGCAGAGATCCGGGCGGCACCATCTCCTACGAGCAGTACTTC. Translating it yields CATSRDPGGTISYEQYF.

A note on this clone: This specimen includes other DNA sequences encoding the same CDR3. The gene calls are TRBV20-1 and TRBJ2-3; D is unresolved. CDR3 length equals 11 residues. Trimming left V 4 bases short and J 2 bases short, with 4 bases between. Germline V gives CDR1 DFQATT, CDR2 SNEGSKA (reference sequence). CDR3 amino acids: CSAKYTDTQYF. The CDR3 DNA reads as TGCAGTGCTAAATACACAGATACGCAGTATTTT.

The chain employs TRBV7-8 and TRBJ1-1, with no clear D. The CDR3 runs to 18 residues. From germline, CDR1 is SGHVS and CDR2 FQNEAQ. V lost 1 base to trimming and J lost 0 bases, with 18 bases between them. CDR3 nucleotide sequence: TGTGCCAGCAGCTTAGTTTTTAAATTCTGGGCAGTGAACACTGAAGCTTTCTTT. The encoded protein is CASSLVFKFWAVNTEAFF.

About this clone itself: The sample has other DNA sequences that encode this CDR3 too. V usage is TRBV7-3 and J usage is TRBJ2-3; the D is unclear. Germline values: CDR1 SGHTA, CDR2 FQGTGA. V was trimmed by 5 bases and J by 0 bases, leaving 3 bases between them. The CDR3 totals 12 residues. In DNA form, the CDR3 reads TGTGCCAGCAGCGCCAGCACAGATACGCAGTATTTT. Its protein product is CASSASTDTQYF.

J is TRBJ2-1 and V is TRBV5-1; no reliable D call. CDR1 SGHRS and CDR2 YFSETQ come from the germline V gene. Deletions cut 1 base from V and 6 bases from J, with 11 bases between. This CDR3 has 14 residues. DNA for the CDR3: TGCGCCAGCAGCTTGTGGCAGTTCCCCAATGAGCAGTTCTTC. It yields the protein CASSLWQFPNEQFF.